The rows below give T cell receptor beta chains drawn from one sample of a study of blood T cell repertoires in COVID-19. Produced via immunoSEQ multiplex PCR; TCRdb's table is partial and in-frame only. The sample consists of 150,000 or so clones, around 79% of them appearing once. The specimen was peripheral blood. These receptors were obtained from an elderly man with acute or convalescent COVID-19. CDR3s include the opening cysteine and the closing phenylalanine or tryptophan. D genes are given only for firm matches. Clone size is given for some rows only: seen once, a few or many times, or a class if the clone is expanded.

TRBV29-1	-	few	TRBJ2-3	CSVAGTFPSTDTQYF	TGCAGCGTTGCCGGGACATTCCCTAGCACAGATACGCAGTATTTT
TRBV7-9	-	-	TRBJ2-7	CASSQGAASSYEQYF	TGTGCCAGCAGCCAAGGGGCAGCCAGCTCCTACGAGCAGTACTTC
TRBV5-1	-	-	TRBJ2-3	CASGVAGKGSTDTQYF	TGCGCCAGCGGCGTCGCAGGGAAAGGCAGCACAGATACGCAGTATTTT
TRBV7-9	-	-	TRBJ2-3	CASSSLADTQYF	TGTGCCAGCAGCTCCTTAGCAGATACGCAGTATTTT
TRBV5-1	-	-	TRBJ2-5	CASSLAVSPQIQETQYF	TGCGCCAGCAGCTTGGCGGTCTCTCCTCAAATCCAAGAGACCCAGTACTTC
TRBV5-1	-	-	TRBJ1-2	CASSLGQGNYGYTF	TGCGCCAGCAGCTTGGGTCAGGGGAACTATGGCTACACCTTC
TRBV25-1	TRBD2	-	TRBJ2-3	CASSDERGASDTQYF	TGTGCCAGCAGTGACGAGCGGGGGGCTTCAGATACGCAGTATTTT
TRBV24-1	TRBD1	-	TRBJ2-7	CATSDGTGKDEQYF	TGTGCCACCAGTGATGGGACAGGGAAGGACGAGCAGTACTTC
TRBV5-4	-	-	TRBJ1-2	CASSTDRSNTF	TGTGCCAGCAGCACAGACAGGTCCAACACCTTC
TRBV7-2	TRBD1	-	TRBJ1-6	CASSLGTGSNSPLHF	TGTGCCAGCAGCTTGGGGACAGGTTCTAATTCACCCCTCCACTTT
TRBV18	TRBD2	few	TRBJ2-5	CASSPGLDQETQYF	TGTGCCAGCTCACCAGGACTAGACCAAGAGACCCAGTACTTC
TRBV7-2	TRBD2	few	TRBJ2-5	CASSLAGGLAGSAQYF	TGTGCCAGCAGCTTAGCGGGGGGACTAGCGGGGTCGGCCCAGTACTTC
TRBV5-4	-	-	TRBJ1-6	CASSLWGLEESPLHF	TGTGCCAGCAGCTTGTGGGGACTTGAGGAGTCACCCCTCCACTTT
TRBV6-5	TRBD1	few	TRBJ2-3	CASRETGLTDTQYF	TGTGCCAGCAGGGAGACAGGGTTAACAGATACGCAGTATTTT
TRBV6-5	-	-	TRBJ2-7	CASSSPYRSSYEQYF	TGTGCCAGCAGTTCACCCTACAGGAGCTCCTACGAGCAGTACTTC
TRBV11-3	-	-	TRBJ2-5	CASSLGNSIQETQYF	TGTGCCAGCAGCTTAGGAAACTCGATTCAAGAGACCCAGTACTTC
TRBV18	TRBD1	-	TRBJ1-2	CASSPAGPTGEPYGYTF	TGTGCCAGCTCACCCGCAGGCCCAACAGGGGAACCCTATGGCTACACCTTC
TRBV5-1	TRBD1	-	TRBJ1-4	CASSLEPGTGGEKLFF	TGCGCCAGCAGCTTGGAGCCCGGGACAGGGGGGGAAAAACTGTTTTTT
TRBV9	TRBD1	-	TRBJ1-1	CASSVGTGGTEAFF	TGTGCCAGCAGCGTGGGGACAGGGGGTACTGAAGCTTTCTTT
TRBV13	-	-	TRBJ1-4	CASSLFGGQAEKLFF	TGTGCCAGCAGCTTATTCGGGGGGCAAGCTGAAAAACTGTTTTTT
TRBV19	TRBD1	few	TRBJ2-7	CASSTVGQSYEQYF	TGTGCCAGTAGTACTGTGGGACAGTCCTACGAGCAGTACTTC
TRBV7-8	TRBD1	-	TRBJ1-1	CASSLTGGTEAFF	TGTGCCAGCAGCTTAACAGGGGGCACTGAAGCTTTCTTT
TRBV27	TRBD2	-	TRBJ2-2	CASSLRTSAGELFF	TGTGCCAGCAGTCTCCGGACTAGCGCCGGGGAGCTGTTTTTT
TRBV15	TRBD1	-	TRBJ2-4	CATSRTATGVQAKNIQYF	TGTGCCACCAGCAGGACCGCGACAGGGGTCCAAGCCAAAAACATTCAGTACTTC
TRBV9	-	-	TRBJ2-5	CASSVGAAQETQYF	TGTGCCAGCAGCGTAGGAGCGGCTCAAGAGACCCAGTACTTC
TRBV2	-	-	TRBJ2-7	CASVRDNTSYEQYF	TGTGCCAGTGTCCGGGACAACACCTCCTACGAGCAGTACTTC
TRBV7-2	-	-	TRBJ2-7	CASSLEAGPSYEQYF	TGTGCCAGCAGCTTAGAGGCAGGGCCCTCCTACGAGCAGTACTTC
TRBV3-1/TRBV3-2	TRBD2	once	TRBJ2-1	CASSQDRFAGGGNEQFF	TGTGCCAGCAGCCAAGATCGATTCGCGGGGGGAGGCAATGAGCAGTTCTTC
TRBV10-1	-	-	TRBJ2-7	CASSDSFSYEQYF	TGCGCCAGCAGTGATTCCTTCTCCTACGAGCAGTACTTC